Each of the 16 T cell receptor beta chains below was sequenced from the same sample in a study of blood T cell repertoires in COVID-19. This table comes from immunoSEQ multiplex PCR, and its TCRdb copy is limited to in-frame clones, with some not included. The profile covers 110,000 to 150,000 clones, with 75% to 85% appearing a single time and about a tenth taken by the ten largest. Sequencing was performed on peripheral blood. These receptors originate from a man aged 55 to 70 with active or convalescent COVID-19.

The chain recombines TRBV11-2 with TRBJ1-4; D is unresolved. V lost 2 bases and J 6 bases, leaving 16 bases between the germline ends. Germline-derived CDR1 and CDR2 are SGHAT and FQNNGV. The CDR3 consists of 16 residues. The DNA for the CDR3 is TGTGCCAGCAGCTTAATCAGCGGGAGAGCGTATGAAAAACTGTTTTTT. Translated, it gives CASSLISGRAYEKLFF.

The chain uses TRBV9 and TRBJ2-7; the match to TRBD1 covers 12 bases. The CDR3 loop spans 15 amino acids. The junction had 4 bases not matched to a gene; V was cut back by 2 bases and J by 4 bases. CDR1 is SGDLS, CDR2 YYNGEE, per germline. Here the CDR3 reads CASSVGTGGRYEQYF. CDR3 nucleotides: TGTGCCAGCAGCGTGGGGACAGGGGGCAGGTACGAGCAGTACTTC.

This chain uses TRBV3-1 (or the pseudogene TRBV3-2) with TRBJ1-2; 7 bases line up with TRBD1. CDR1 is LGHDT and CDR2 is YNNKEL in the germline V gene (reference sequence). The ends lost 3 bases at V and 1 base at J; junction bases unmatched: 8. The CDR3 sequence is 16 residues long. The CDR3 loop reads CASSHTGTAYNYGYTF. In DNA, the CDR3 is TGTGCCAGCAGCCACACAGGGACAGCTTATAACTATGGCTACACCTTC.

Written as DNA, the CDR3 is TGTGCCAGCAGCCCGTCAGTGGGAGGCACTGAAGCTTTCTTT. Protein: CASSPSVGGTEAFF. The V and J genes are TRBV14 and TRBJ1-1; the D is unclear. This CDR3 contains 14 residues. V lost 4 bases and J lost 4, with 13 bases in between. The germline CDR1 and CDR2 sequences are SGHDN and FVKESK. Supplemented by reference TRBV14 and TRBJ1-1, the full variable domain reads EAGVTQFPSHSVIEKGQTVTLRCDPISGHDNLYWYRRVMGKEIKFLLHFVKESKQDESGMPNNRFLAERTGGTYSTLKVQPAELEDSGVYFCASSPSVGGTEAFFGQGTRLTVV.

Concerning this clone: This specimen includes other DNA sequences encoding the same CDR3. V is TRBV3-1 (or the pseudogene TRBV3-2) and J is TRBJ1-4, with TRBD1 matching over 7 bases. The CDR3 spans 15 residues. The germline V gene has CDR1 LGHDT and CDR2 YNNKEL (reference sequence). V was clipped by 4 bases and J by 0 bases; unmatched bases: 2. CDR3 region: CASSRGTATNEKLFF. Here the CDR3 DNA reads TGTGCCAGCAGCCGCGGGACAGCAACTAATGAAAAACTGTTTTTT.

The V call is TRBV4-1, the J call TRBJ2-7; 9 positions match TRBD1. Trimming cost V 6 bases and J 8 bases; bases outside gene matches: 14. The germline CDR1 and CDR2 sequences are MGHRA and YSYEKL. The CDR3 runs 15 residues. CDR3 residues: CASSLNSGTGNKQYF. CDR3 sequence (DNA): TGCGCCAGCAGTCTAAACTCCGGGACAGGGAACAAGCAGTACTTC.

CDR3 coding DNA: TGTGCCAGCACCCCGGAGACAGGGGAAGACTATGGCTACACCTTC. Translation: CASTPETGEDYGYTF. The chain has TRBV6-5 and TRBJ1-2, with TRBD1 matching 8 bases. In germline, CDR1 is MNHEY, CDR2 SVGAGI. V trimming: 7 bases; J trimming: 3 bases; junction bases outside the gene matches: 10. This CDR3 is 15 amino acids long.

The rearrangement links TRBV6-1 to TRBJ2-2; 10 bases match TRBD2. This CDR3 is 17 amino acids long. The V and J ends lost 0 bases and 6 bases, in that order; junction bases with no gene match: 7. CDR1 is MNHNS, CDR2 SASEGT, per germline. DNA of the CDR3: TGTGCCAGCAGTGAAGCGCGGAGCGGGAGGGGGGCCGGGGAGCTGTTTTTT. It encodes CASSEARSGRGAGELFF.

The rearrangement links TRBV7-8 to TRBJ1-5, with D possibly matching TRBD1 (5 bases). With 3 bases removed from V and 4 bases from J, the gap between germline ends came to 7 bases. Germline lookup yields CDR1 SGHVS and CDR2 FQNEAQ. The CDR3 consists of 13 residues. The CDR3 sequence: CASSFRQNQPQHF. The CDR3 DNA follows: TGTGCCAGCAGCTTTCGACAGAATCAGCCCCAGCATTTT.

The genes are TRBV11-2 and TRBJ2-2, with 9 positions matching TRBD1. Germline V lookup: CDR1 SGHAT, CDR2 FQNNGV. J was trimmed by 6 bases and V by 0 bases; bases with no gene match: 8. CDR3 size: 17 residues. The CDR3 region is CASSLDRDRALSGELFF. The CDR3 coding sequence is TGTGCCAGCAGCTTAGATCGGGACAGGGCTTTGTCCGGGGAGCTGTTTTTT.

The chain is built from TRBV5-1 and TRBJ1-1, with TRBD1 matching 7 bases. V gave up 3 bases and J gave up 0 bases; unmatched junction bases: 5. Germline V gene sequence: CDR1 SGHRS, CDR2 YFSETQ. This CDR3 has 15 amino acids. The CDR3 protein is CASSSGQVMNTEAFF. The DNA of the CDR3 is TGCGCCAGCAGCTCAGGACAGGTCATGAACACTGAAGCTTTCTTT.

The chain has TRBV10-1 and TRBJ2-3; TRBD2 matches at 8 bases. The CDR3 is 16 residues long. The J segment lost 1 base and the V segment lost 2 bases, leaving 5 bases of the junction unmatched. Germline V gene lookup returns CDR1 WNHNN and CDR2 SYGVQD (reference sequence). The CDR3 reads CASSEISGTGTDTQYF. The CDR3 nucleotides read TGCGCCAGCAGTGAGATTAGCGGGACCGGCACAGATACGCAGTATTTT.

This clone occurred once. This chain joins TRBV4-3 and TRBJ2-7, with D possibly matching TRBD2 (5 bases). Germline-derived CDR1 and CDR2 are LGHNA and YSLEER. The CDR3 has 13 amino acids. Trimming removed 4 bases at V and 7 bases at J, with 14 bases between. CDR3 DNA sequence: TGCGCCAGCAGCCGAGGCATTTCGGGGGAGCAGTACTTC. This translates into CASSRGISGEQYF.

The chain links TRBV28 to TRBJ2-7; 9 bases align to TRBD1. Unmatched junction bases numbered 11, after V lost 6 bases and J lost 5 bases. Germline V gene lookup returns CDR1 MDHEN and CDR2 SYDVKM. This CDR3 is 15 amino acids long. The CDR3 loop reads CASSGIGTGQHEQYF. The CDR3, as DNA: TGTGCCAGCAGCGGAATCGGGACAGGGCAGCACGAGCAGTACTTC.

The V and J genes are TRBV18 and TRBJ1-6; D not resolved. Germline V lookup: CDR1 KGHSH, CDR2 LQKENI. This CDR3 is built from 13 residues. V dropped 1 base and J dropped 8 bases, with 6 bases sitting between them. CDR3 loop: CASSPQRDSPLHF. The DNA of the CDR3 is TGTGCCAGCTCACCACAGAGGGATTCACCCCTCCACTTT.

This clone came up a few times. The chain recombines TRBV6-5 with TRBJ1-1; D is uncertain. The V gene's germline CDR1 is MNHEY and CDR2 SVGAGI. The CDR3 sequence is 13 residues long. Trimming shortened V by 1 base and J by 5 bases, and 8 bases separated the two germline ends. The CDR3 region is CASSYWEATEAFF. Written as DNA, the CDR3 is TGTGCCAGCAGTTACTGGGAGGCTACTGAAGCTTTCTTT.